A single sample gave rise to the 18 T cell receptor beta chains below, sequenced in a study of blood T cells in healthy people across ages. Sample-barcoded 5' priming and a J-beta primer mix drove a second PCR of 7 to 11 cycles. Using its own MiXCR run on the 5' RACE reads, TCRdb lists one record per CDR3 protein. The sample consists of about 1,400,000 distinct CDR3 sequences, 42% of them appearing once. What was sequenced was blood. These receptors originate from a woman aged 18-29 years in good health.

This clonotype was counted at least ten times. The chain joins TRBV27 to TRBJ2-5; perhaps TRBD2 as D (5 bases). The germline V gene has CDR1 MNHEY and CDR2 SMNVEV (reference sequence). This CDR3 has 14 amino acids. The V end was cut by 5 bases, the J end by 4 bases, with 14 bases between. The CDR3 sequence: CASSRRLPTETQYF. The CDR3 DNA follows: TGTGCCAGCAGTAGACGACTACCTACAGAGACCCAGTACTTC.

This clonotype showed up just once. This chain connects TRBV20-1 to TRBJ1-5, with a weak D call TRBD1 (5 bases). Trimming removed 0 bases at V and 10 bases at J, with 19 bases between. The V gene's germline CDR1 is DFQATT and CDR2 SNEGSKA (reference sequence). The CDR3 is 15 residues long. Written as DNA, the CDR3 is TGCAGTGCTAGAGAGGCTGGCCCTGGGGGTCACCCCCAGCATTTT. Protein sequence: CSAREAGPGGHPQHF.

In this sample, this clonotype turned up a few times. The chain carries TRBV4-1 and TRBJ1-2; 12 nucleotides align to TRBD1. Germline values: CDR1 MGHRA, CDR2 YSYEKL. The CDR3 runs to 18 residues. Trimming cost V 1 base and J 7 bases; bases outside gene matches: 13. The DNA of the CDR3 is TGCGCCAGCAGCCAAGTGGCCGGGACAGGGGGCTTTGATAGTGGCTACACCTTC. Translation gives CASSQVAGTGGFDSGYTF.

The rearrangement links TRBV20-1 to TRBJ1-1; D remains ambiguous. The CDR3 length is 13 residues. V lost 3 bases and J 3 bases, leaving 11 bases between the germline ends. Germline V gene lookup returns CDR1 DFQATT and CDR2 SNEGSKA (reference sequence). The CDR3 protein is CSASRHQDTEAFF. Here the CDR3 DNA reads TGCAGTGCTAGTCGGCACCAGGACACTGAAGCTTTCTTT.

The CDR3 loop reads CASSFGLADNEQYF. The CDR3 nucleotides are TGTGCCAGCAGCTTTGGGTTAGCGGACAATGAGCAGTACTTC. This chain connects TRBV7-9 to TRBJ2-7; the D gene is possibly TRBD2 (6 bases). The CDR3 is 14 amino acids. The germline V gene has CDR1 SEHNR and CDR2 FQNEAQ (reference sequence). Trimming stripped 3 bases from V and 7 bases from J, with 16 bases between.

The CDR3 nucleotides read TGTGCCAGCAGTCCTACTTACGGGACGGTGACCACAGATACGCAGTATTTT. Encoded protein: CASSPTYGTVTTDTQYF. The chain recombines TRBV27 with TRBJ2-3, with D possibly being TRBD1 or TRBD2 (5 bases each). In germline, CDR1 is MNHEY, CDR2 SMNVEV (reference sequence). The CDR3 covers 17 residues. Trimming removed 5 bases from V and 2 bases from J, with 20 bases in between.

This clonotype occurred a few times. The chain carries TRBV11-2 and TRBJ2-1; 7 bases align to TRBD1. Germline V gene data show CDR1 as SGHAT and CDR2 as FQNNGV. The CDR3 loop spans 15 amino acids. J gave up 1 base and V 7 bases, and 7 bases lay outside the gene matches. The CDR3 loop is CASKWTGLSYNEQFF. In DNA form, the CDR3 reads TGTGCCAGCAAGTGGACAGGACTTTCCTACAATGAGCAGTTCTTC.

This sequence joins TRBV6-5 and TRBJ1-6, with D unresolved. V lost 5 bases to trimming and J lost 9 bases, with 17 bases between them. Germline CDR1 is MNHEY and CDR2 is SVGAGI. The CDR3 length is 15 residues. The CDR3 bases are TGTGCCAGCAGTCAGGCCCCGCAATCTACTTCACCCCTCCACTTT. This gives the protein CASSQAPQSTSPLHF.

This clonotype occurred a few times. The chain recombines TRBV6-2 or TRBV6-3 with TRBJ2-3, with D uncertain. V was cut by 6 bases and J by 4 bases, with 14 bases left in between. Germline-derived CDR1 and CDR2 are MNHEY and SVGEGT. The CDR3 runs to 14 residues. The CDR3 bases are TGTGCCAGCAGCCCACCGATCCAGGCAGATACGCAGTATTTT. Translating it yields CASSPPIQADTQYF.

The chain is built from TRBV27 and TRBJ1-6, with TRBD1 matching 10 bases. The trim removed 8 bases at V and 9 bases at J, leaving 4 bases unmatched. Germline CDR1 MNHEY, CDR2 SMNVEV (reference sequence). CDR3 length: 13 amino acids. As DNA, the CDR3 is TGTGCCAGCGGGGGGACAGGGGTTTCACCCCTCCACTTT. It codes for CASGGTGVSPLHF.

This clonotype was picked up a small number of times. The V call is TRBV7-8, the J call TRBJ2-3, with 8 positions matching TRBD2. This CDR3 region has 15 residues. CDR1 is SGHVS, CDR2 FQNEAQ, per germline. V dropped 5 bases and J dropped 2; count of bases not matched to a gene: 6. CDR3 in amino acids: CASSRLAYATDTQYF. For the CDR3, the DNA is TGTGCCAGCAGCCGACTAGCGTACGCCACAGATACGCAGTATTTT.

The chain is built from TRBV4-2 and TRBJ2-1; 7 bases align to TRBD2. The CDR3 contains 17 residues. V was clipped by 0 bases and J by 0 bases; unmatched bases: 5. Germline CDR1 and CDR2: LGHNA and YNFKEQ. In nucleotides, the CDR3 is TGTGCCAGCAGCCAAGATCTAGCGGCCGCCTCCTACAATGAGCAGTTCTTC. Its protein product is CASSQDLAAASYNEQFF.

A few counts support this clonotype. The genes are TRBV24-1 and TRBJ2-5; D might be TRBD1 or TRBD2, each matching 6 bases. The J call may be in error: the DNA end matches TRBJ2-7 better. The germline gives CDR1 KGHDR, CDR2 SFDVKD. This CDR3 has 15 residues. The CDR3 loop is CATSDLEGGSDEQYF. CDR3 in DNA: TGTGCCACCAGTGATTTAGAGGGGGGAAGTGACGAGCAGTACTTC.

The chain is built from TRBV9 and TRBJ2-4; TRBD1 matches 11 bases. This CDR3 has 15 residues. V lost 3 bases to trimming and J lost 7 bases; unmatched junction nucleotides: 6. Germline V CDR1 and CDR2: SGDLS, YYNGEE. CDR3 bases: TGTGCCAGCAGCGCCCCCGGGACAGGGGGGAACATTCAGTACTTC. It specifies CASSAPGTGGNIQYF.

The chain has TRBV6-2 or TRBV6-3 and TRBJ1-1, with TRBD1 matching over 7 bases. The J segment lost 0 bases and the V segment lost 7 bases, leaving 8 bases of the junction unmatched. Germline values: CDR1 MNHEY, CDR2 SVGEGT. This CDR3 is built from 15 residues. Here the CDR3 reads CASKQLQGLNTEAFF. The CDR3 DNA follows: TGTGCCAGCAAACAACTACAGGGGTTGAACACTGAAGCTTTCTTT.

The table lists this clonotype with a few counts. In DNA, the CDR3 is TGTGCCAGCAGCCAAGTATCGAGCGGAGGCTACGAGCAGTACTTC. Encoded protein: CASSQVSSGGYEQYF. The chain recombines TRBV3-1 with TRBJ2-7, with a weak D call TRBD2 (5 bases). From germline, CDR1 is LGHDT and CDR2 YNNKEL (reference sequence). CDR3 length equals 15 residues. V lost 1 base, J lost 3 bases, and 13 bases lay in between.

The genes are TRBV27 and TRBJ2-3, with D unclear. CDR3 length: 12 amino acids. The V gene lost 5 bases and the J gene lost 6 bases, with 9 bases spanning the gap. Germline CDR1 reads MNHEY; CDR2 reads SMNVEV (reference sequence). CDR3 protein: CASSQNEDTQYF. In DNA, the CDR3 is TGTGCCAGCAGTCAAAACGAGGATACGCAGTATTTT.

The V gene is TRBV9, the J gene TRBJ2-4; the match to TRBD2 covers 11 bases. J was trimmed by 1 base and V by 0 bases; bases with no gene match: 3. Germline loops: CDR1 SGDLS, CDR2 YYNGEE. The CDR3 is 17 residues long. The CDR3 DNA is TGTGCCAGCAGCGTAGGGTCTAGCGGGGGGGCCAAAAACATTCAGTACTTC. This codes for CASSVGSSGGAKNIQYF.